This entry features one TCR beta chain sequence. No antigen is known for it. This CDR3 is built from 15 residues. Germline CDR1 is LNHDA and CDR2 is SQIVND (reference sequence). V was clipped by 5 bases and J by 5 bases; unmatched bases: 10. These data belong to a study of circulating and synovial CD4+ cells in juvenile arthritis. Profiled with immunoSEQ multiplex PCR; TCRdb holds only in-frame clones, not every one. Of tens of thousands of clones detected, 80% to 95% appear once; the ten largest clones hold about 3%. Study-level points and caveats: Bulk blood CD4 repertoires were more diverse than these. The pathogenic-like versus bulk T cell difference escaped Vbeta family analysis. Bulk blood CD4 samples held at least an order of magnitude more or fewer genomes than CPL.

The sequenced sample was CD4+ T cells from blood. The receptor comes from a human donor with juvenile idiopathic arthritis. The chain links TRBV19 to TRBJ1-1; 8 positions match TRBD1. The CDR3 region is CASSAQGAGETEAFF. For the CDR3, the DNA is TGTGCCAGTAGTGCGCAGGGGGCGGGGGAGACTGAAGCTTTCTTT.